This T cell receptor (beta chain) was captured by sequencing in a study of shared clonotypes between healthy human individuals. The length of the CDR3 is 13 residues. Per germline, CDR1 ENHRY and CDR2 SYGVKD. The V gene end was trimmed by 10 bases and the J gene end by 4 bases; junction bases not matched to a gene: 4. Points from the study as a whole: Sequencing depth was a factor that was expected to affect clonotype sharing among donors.

Sequencing was performed with immunoSEQ multiplex PCR; in TCRdb, only in-frame clones are kept and a portion is missing. The sample records about 2.4 million clones, more than 90% being singletons. With regard to this clone: What it binds is unknown.

The sequenced material came from naive CD4+ T cells sorted from blood. The subset here: CD45RA+ positively selected. This chain uses TRBV10-3 with TRBJ1-3; 10 positions agree with TRBD1. This TCR was sampled from a man between 18 and 35 years old in good health. Here the CDR3 DNA reads TGTGCCAGCACGACAGGGGGCGGAAACACCATATATTTT. It specifies CASTTGGGNTIYF.